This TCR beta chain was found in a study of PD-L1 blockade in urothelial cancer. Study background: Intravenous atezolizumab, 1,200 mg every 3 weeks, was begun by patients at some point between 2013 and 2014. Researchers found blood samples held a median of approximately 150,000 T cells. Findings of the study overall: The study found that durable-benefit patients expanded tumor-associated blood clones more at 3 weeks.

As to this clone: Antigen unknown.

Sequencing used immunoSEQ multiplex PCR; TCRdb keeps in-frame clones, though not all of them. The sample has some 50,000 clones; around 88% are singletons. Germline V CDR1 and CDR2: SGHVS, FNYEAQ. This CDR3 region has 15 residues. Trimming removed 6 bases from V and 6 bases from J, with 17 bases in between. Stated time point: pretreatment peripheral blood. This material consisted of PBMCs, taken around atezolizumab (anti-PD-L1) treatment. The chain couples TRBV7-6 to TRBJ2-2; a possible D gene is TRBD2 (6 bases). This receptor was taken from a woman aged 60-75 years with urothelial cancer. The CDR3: CASSSTSHDPGELFF. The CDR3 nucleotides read TGTGCCAGCAGTTCAACTAGCCATGACCCCGGGGAGCTGTTTTTT.